The 21 T cell receptor beta chains given below trace back to one sample, sequenced in a study of blood T cell repertoires in COVID-19. Clones were read by immunoSEQ multiplex PCR, and TCRdb kept only the in-frame ones, dropping some. Altogether about 250,000 clones are present, about nine tenths being singletons, with the ten largest covering less than 0.95%. Sequenced sample: peripheral blood. The receptors were gathered from a woman between 40 and 55 years old who had recovered from COVID-19.

The CDR3 here is CASSMFSNYGYTF. Written as DNA, the CDR3 is TGTGCCAGTAGTATGTTCTCTAACTATGGCTACACCTTC. The rearrangement links TRBV19 to TRBJ1-2; D not certain. The CDR3 runs to 13 residues. V shed 3 bases and J shed 0 bases, with 5 bases lying between them. In germline, CDR1 is LNHDA, CDR2 SQIVND (reference sequence).

V is TRBV7-2 and J is TRBJ2-7; D might be TRBD1 (5 bases). V was clipped by 5 bases and J by 0 bases, with 11 bases between them. CDR1 and CDR2 (germline): SGHTA, FQGNSA. The length of the CDR3 is 14 residues. CDR3 residues: CASSPQVSSYEQYF. CDR3 coding DNA: TGTGCCAGCAGCCCACAGGTTAGCTCCTACGAGCAGTACTTC.

The V and J genes are TRBV11-2 and TRBJ2-7, with 10 positions matching TRBD2. The CDR3 is 13 amino acids. Germline CDR1 SGHAT, CDR2 FQNNGV. Unmatched junction bases numbered 0, after V lost 6 bases and J lost 1 base. The DNA of the CDR3 is TGTGCCAGCAGTAGCGGGGGGTCCTACGAGCAGTACTTC. This codes for CASSSGGSYEQYF.

The rearrangement joins TRBV7-3 to TRBJ2-1; D gene uncertain. V was pared by 1 base and J by 9 bases, with 16 bases between. This CDR3 region has 15 residues. Germline V gene data show CDR1 as SGHTA and CDR2 as FQGTGA. CDR3 amino acids: CASSLRPAGFGEQFF. Written as DNA, the CDR3 is TGTGCCAGCAGCTTAAGACCCGCCGGGTTTGGTGAGCAGTTCTTC.

This chain connects TRBV11-2 to TRBJ1-1, with a possible D match to TRBD1 (6 bases). The CDR3 has 18 amino acids. With 7 bases removed from V and 1 base from J, the gap between germline ends came to 25 bases. From germline, CDR1 is SGHAT and CDR2 FQNNGV. The CDR3 loop reads CASTRGGAGVAGNTEAFF. The CDR3 nucleotides read TGTGCCAGCACCAGGGGTGGGGCCGGGGTTGCGGGGAACACTGAAGCTTTCTTT.

The V call is TRBV6-5, the J call TRBJ2-7; 8 bases are shared with TRBD1. This CDR3 comprises 15 residues. V was clipped by 2 bases and J by 2 bases; unmatched bases: 5. The germline V gene encodes CDR1 MNHEY and CDR2 SVGAGI. CDR3 residues: CASSYLGQATYEQYF. The CDR3 DNA sequence: TGTGCCAGCAGTTACCTGGGACAGGCCACCTACGAGCAGTACTTC.

The chain couples TRBV7-8 to TRBJ2-2, with 11 bases matching TRBD2. Unmatched junction bases numbered 7, after V lost 2 bases and J lost 8 bases. Germline CDR1 is SGHVS and CDR2 is FQNEAQ. This CDR3 has 16 amino acids. In DNA, the CDR3 is TGTGCCAGCAGCTTATCGACTAGCGGGACACCTGGGGAGCTGTTTTTT. This gives the protein CASSLSTSGTPGELFF.

A note on this clone: Additional DNA sequences in this sample encode the identical CDR3. V and J are TRBV18 and TRBJ2-7, with TRBD1 matching over 9 bases. The CDR3 spans 15 residues. J lost 2 bases, V lost 3 bases, and 5 bases had no gene match. Germline V gene data show CDR1 as KGHSH and CDR2 as LQKENI. In nucleotides, the CDR3 is TGTGCCAGCTCACCGGGACAGGGAGACACCTACGAGCAGTACTTC. Translation gives CASSPGQGDTYEQYF.

This clone was seen a single time. This chain connects TRBV25-1 to TRBJ2-5, with 9 nucleotides matching TRBD1. The CDR3 loop spans 15 amino acids. Losses at the gene ends were 2 bases for V and 2 bases for J; bases not matched to a gene: 3. The germline CDR1 and CDR2 sequences are MGHDK and SYGVNS. Written as DNA, the CDR3 is TGTGCCAGCAGTGAACCGGGACAGGGACAAGAGACCCAGTACTTC. This codes for CASSEPGQGQETQYF. Complete variable domain (other parts from reference TRBV25-1 and TRBJ2-5): EADIYQTPRYLVIGTGKKITLECSQTMGHDKMYWYQQDPGMELHLIHYSYGVNSTEKGDLSSESTVSRIRTEHFPLTLESARPSHTSQYLCASSEPGQGQETQYFGPGTRLLVL.

The V and J genes are TRBV28 and TRBJ2-7; 7 positions match TRBD2. V shed 4 bases and J 2 bases; nucleotides not matched to a gene: 11. CDR3 size: 16 residues. Germline V CDR1 and CDR2: MDHEN, SYDVKM. The chain's CDR3 is CASSSEASGLPYEQYF. The CDR3 DNA follows: TGTGCCAGCAGTTCGGAGGCTAGCGGCCTCCCCTACGAGCAGTACTTC. Full variable domain (missing parts from reference TRBV28 and TRBJ2-7): DVKVTQSSRYLVKRTGEKVFLECVQDMDHENMFWYRQDPGLGLRLIYFSYDVKMKEKGDIPEGYSVSREKKERFSLILESASTNQTSMYLCASSSEASGLPYEQYFGPGTRLTVT.

This chain links TRBV11-3 with TRBJ1-1; 8 positions match TRBD1. Germline lookup yields CDR1 SGHNT and CDR2 YENEEA. Trimming at V came to 4 bases and at J to 7 bases, leaving 5 bases not matched to a gene. This CDR3 comprises 13 residues. CDR3 protein: CASSSLRGLEAFF. The DNA of the CDR3 is TGTGCCAGCAGCTCACTCAGGGGGCTTGAAGCTTTCTTT. The full variable domain, rest sourced from reference TRBV11-3 and TRBJ1-1, is EAGVVQSPRYKIIEKKQPVAFWCNPISGHNTLYWYLQNLGQGPELLIRYENEEAVDDSQLPKDRFSAERLKGVDSTLKIQPAELGDSAVYLCASSSLRGLEAFFGQGTRLTVV.

DNA of the CDR3: TGTGCCAGCAGTTCCGGACTAGCGTTGAAAGAGACCCAGTACTTC. Protein product: CASSSGLALKETQYF. The rearrangement uses TRBV28 and TRBJ2-5, with 9 bases lining up with TRBD2. There are 15 residues in the CDR3. V lost 4 bases, J lost 3 bases, and 6 bases stayed unmatched. Per germline, CDR1 MDHEN and CDR2 SYDVKM.

The chain combines TRBV4-1 with TRBJ1-2, with TRBD1 matching over 7 bases. The CDR3 contains 14 residues. Per the germline V gene, CDR1 is MGHRA and CDR2 is YSYEKL. The trim removed 1 base at V and 7 bases at J, leaving 6 bases unmatched. Here the CDR3 reads CASSQGTGGSGYTF. CDR3 DNA sequence: TGCGCCAGCAGCCAAGGGACAGGAGGTAGTGGCTACACCTTC.

This clone was counted a single time. The chain joins TRBV27 to TRBJ2-7; a possible D gene is TRBD2 (6 bases). Germline V CDR1 and CDR2: MNHEY, SMNVEV (reference sequence). Deletions cut 5 bases from V and 5 bases from J, with 19 bases between. The CDR3 extends over 15 amino acids. This CDR3 reads CASSPPRAGGHEQYF. DNA of the CDR3: TGTGCCAGCAGTCCCCCACGAGCGGGCGGCCACGAGCAGTACTTC.

The J gene is TRBJ1-5, the V gene TRBV7-2; 10 positions match TRBD1. This CDR3 has 15 residues. Germline V gene sequence: CDR1 SGHTA, CDR2 FQGNSA. V lost 6 bases to trimming and J lost 2 bases; unmatched junction nucleotides: 4. The CDR3 loop reads CASSFGQGGNQPQHF. The CDR3 nucleotides are TGTGCCAGCAGTTTCGGACAGGGGGGCAATCAGCCCCAGCATTTT. The variable domain in full, completed from reference TRBV7-2 and TRBJ1-5, reads GAGVSQSPSNKVTEKGKDVELRCDPISGHTALYWYRQSLGQGLEFLIYFQGNSAPDKSGLPSDRFSAERTGGSVSTLTIQRTQQEDSAVYLCASSFGQGGNQPQHFGDGTRLSIL.

The CDR3 protein is CAIQEASGQETQYF. CDR3 nucleotide sequence: TGTGCCATCCAAGAGGCTAGCGGGCAAGAGACCCAGTACTTC. The rearrangement uses TRBV10-3 and TRBJ2-5; 8 nucleotides match TRBD2. V dropped 8 bases and J dropped 2; count of bases not matched to a gene: 7. This CDR3 is built from 14 residues. Germline V lookup: CDR1 ENHRY, CDR2 SYGVKD.

CDR3 nucleotide sequence: TGTGCCAGCAGGCCAAGCGGGAGGCCCTCCTACGAGCAGTACTTC. It yields the protein CASRPSGRPSYEQYF. This chain links TRBV28 with TRBJ2-7, with TRBD2 matching 9 bases. In germline, CDR1 is MDHEN, CDR2 SYDVKM. The V gene end was trimmed by 6 bases and the J gene end by 0 bases; junction bases not matched to a gene: 6. CDR3 length: 15 amino acids.

The rearrangement links TRBV3-1 (or the pseudogene TRBV3-2) to TRBJ1-4; 9 bases match TRBD1. Trimming at V came to 4 bases and at J to 5 bases, leaving 8 bases not matched to a gene. This CDR3 comprises 16 residues. Germline V CDR1 and CDR2: LGHDT, YNNKEL (reference sequence). This CDR3 is CASSRSPGTGNEKLFF. For the CDR3, the DNA is TGTGCCAGCAGCCGCTCCCCCGGGACAGGGAATGAAAAACTGTTTTTT.

This sequence joins TRBV4-1 and TRBJ2-5; D not resolved. Germline CDR1 MGHRA, CDR2 YSYEKL. V lost 0 bases and J 2 bases, leaving 7 bases between the germline ends. The CDR3 sequence is 14 residues long. The CDR3 nucleotides read TGCGCCAGCAGCCAAGATACAAAGCAAGAGACCCAGTACTTC. This sequence encodes CASSQDTKQETQYF.

The V call is TRBV7-3, the J call TRBJ2-3, with 10 nucleotides matching TRBD2. The CDR3 is 15 residues long. The V segment lost 8 bases and the J segment 2 bases; nucleotides outside the gene matches: 7. Per germline, CDR1 SGHTA and CDR2 FQGTGA. The CDR3 DNA is TGTGCCAGCGCGCTTAGCGGGAGGTCCACAGATACGCAGTATTTT. Its protein is CASALSGRSTDTQYF.

This chain joins TRBV28 and TRBJ2-7; D uncertain. CDR3 length: 14 residues. V gave up 3 bases and J gave up 0 bases, with 9 bases separating them. Germline CDR1 reads MDHEN; CDR2 reads SYDVKM. The chain's CDR3 is CASSLQLSSYEQYF. The CDR3 DNA reads TGTGCCAGCAGTTTGCAACTGTCCTCCTACGAGCAGTACTTC.